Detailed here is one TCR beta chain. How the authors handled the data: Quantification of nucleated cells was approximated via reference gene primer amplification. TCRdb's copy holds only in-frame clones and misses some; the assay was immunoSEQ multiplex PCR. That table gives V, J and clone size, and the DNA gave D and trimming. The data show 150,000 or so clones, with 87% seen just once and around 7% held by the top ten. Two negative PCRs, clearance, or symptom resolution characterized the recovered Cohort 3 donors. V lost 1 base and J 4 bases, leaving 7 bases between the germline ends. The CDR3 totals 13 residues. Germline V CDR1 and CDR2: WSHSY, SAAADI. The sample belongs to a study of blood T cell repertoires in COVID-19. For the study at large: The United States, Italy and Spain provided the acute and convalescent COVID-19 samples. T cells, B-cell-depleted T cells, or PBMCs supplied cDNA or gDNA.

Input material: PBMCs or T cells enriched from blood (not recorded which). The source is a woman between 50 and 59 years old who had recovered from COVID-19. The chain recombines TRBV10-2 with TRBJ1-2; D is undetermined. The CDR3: CASSEYRSYGYTF. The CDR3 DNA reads TGCGCCAGCAGTGAGTATCGGTCCTATGGCTACACCTTC.